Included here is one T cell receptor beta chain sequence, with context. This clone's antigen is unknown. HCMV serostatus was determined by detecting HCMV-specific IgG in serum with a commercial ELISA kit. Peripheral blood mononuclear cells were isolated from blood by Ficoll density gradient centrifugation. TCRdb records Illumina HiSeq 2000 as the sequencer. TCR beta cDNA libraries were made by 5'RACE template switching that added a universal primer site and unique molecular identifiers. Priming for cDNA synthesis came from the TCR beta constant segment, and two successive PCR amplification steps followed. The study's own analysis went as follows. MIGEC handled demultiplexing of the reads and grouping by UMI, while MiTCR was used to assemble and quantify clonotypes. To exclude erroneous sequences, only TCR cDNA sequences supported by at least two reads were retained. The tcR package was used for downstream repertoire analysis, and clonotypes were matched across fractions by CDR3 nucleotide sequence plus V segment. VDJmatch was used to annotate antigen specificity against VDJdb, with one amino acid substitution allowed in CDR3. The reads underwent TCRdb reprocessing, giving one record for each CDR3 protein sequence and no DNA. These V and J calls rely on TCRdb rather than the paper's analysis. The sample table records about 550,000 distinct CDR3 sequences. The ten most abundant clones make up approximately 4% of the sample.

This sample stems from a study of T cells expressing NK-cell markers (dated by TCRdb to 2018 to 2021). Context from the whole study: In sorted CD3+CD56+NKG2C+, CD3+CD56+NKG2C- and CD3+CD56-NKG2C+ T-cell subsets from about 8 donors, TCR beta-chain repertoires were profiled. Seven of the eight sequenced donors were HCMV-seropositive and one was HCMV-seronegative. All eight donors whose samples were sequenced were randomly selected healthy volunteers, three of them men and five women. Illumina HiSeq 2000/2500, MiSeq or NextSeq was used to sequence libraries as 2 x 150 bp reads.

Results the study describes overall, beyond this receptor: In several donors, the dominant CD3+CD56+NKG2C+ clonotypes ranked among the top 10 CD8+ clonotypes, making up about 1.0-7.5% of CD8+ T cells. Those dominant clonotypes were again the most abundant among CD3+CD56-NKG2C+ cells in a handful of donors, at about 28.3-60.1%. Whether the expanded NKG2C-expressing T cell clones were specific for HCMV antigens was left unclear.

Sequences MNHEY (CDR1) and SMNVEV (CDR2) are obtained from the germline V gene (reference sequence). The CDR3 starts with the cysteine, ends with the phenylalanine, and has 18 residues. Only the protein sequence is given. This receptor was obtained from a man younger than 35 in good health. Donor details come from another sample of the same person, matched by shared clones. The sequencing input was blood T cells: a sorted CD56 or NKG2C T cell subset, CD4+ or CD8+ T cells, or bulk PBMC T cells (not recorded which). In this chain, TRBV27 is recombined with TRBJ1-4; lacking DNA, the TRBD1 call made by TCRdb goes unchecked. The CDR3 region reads CASSHLSPNRGLGEKLFF.